This is a list of T cell receptor beta chains from one sample in a study of blood T cell repertoires in COVID-19. Generated by immunoSEQ multiplex PCR, the TCRdb table keeps only in-frame clones and is missing some. The data show approximately 380,000 clones, roughly nine tenths seen once. The sequenced sample was PBMCs or T cells enriched from blood (not recorded which). These receptors all come from a middle-aged woman who had been exposed to COVID-19. Both conserved end residues are part of each CDR3. The order of the fields is D gene, clone size, CDR3 length, V gene, J gene, CDR3 protein, CDR3 DNA. The D gene is left open where the match is weak. Some rows mark clone size as missing; the rest say once, few, many or name a class of expanded clone.

NA	NA	15	TRBV27	TRBJ2-7	CASSPARGIRGEQYF	TGTGCCAGCAGCCCAGCAAGAGGGATCCGGGGCGAGCAGTACTTC
TRBD1	few	13	TRBV30	TRBJ1-4	CAWRDRGSTKLFF	TGTGCCTGGCGGGACAGGGGGTCAACAAAACTGTTTTTT
TRBD1	NA	12	TRBV19	TRBJ1-1	CATETGTTEAFF	TGTGCCACCGAGACAGGGACCACTGAAGCTTTCTTT
TRBD1	once	15	TRBV19	TRBJ1-1	CASSTRTGVDSEAFF	TGTGCCAGTAGTACCCGGACAGGGGTGGACAGTGAAGCTTTCTTT
TRBD2	NA	17	TRBV27	TRBJ2-1	CASSFLPAGGSYNEQFF	TGTGCCAGCAGTTTCCTCCCAGCGGGGGGCTCCTACAATGAGCAGTTCTTC
NA	NA	14	TRBV2	TRBJ1-2	CASSDTQGMYGYTF	TGTGCCAGCAGTGATACTCAGGGAATGTATGGCTACACCTTC
TRBD2	once	17	TRBV18	TRBJ2-7	CASSPSSGSMGSYEQYF	TGTGCCAGCTCACCCTCTAGCGGGAGTATGGGCTCCTACGAGCAGTACTTC
NA	NA	16	TRBV21-1	TRBJ1-1	CASSKVRRRRNTEAFF	TGTGCCAGCAGCAAAGTGAGGAGAAGGCGGAACACTGAAGCTTTCTTT
NA	NA	13	TRBV12-3/TRBV12-4	TRBJ1-1	CASSLISGGEAFF	TGTGCCAGCAGCCTTATTAGTGGCGGTGAAGCTTTCTTT
NA	NA	11	TRBV19	TRBJ2-7	CASSSGLEQYF	TGTGCCAGTAGTAGTGGCCTGGAGCAGTACTTC
NA	NA	18	TRBV30	TRBJ2-1	CAWRRAGGLGGPYNEQFF	TGTGCCTGGAGGAGGGCAGGGGGCTTGGGGGGGCCCTACAATGAGCAGTTCTTC
NA	NA	16	TRBV5-6	TRBJ1-2	CASSFRGSGGYYGYTF	TGTGCCAGCAGCTTTAGGGGTTCCGGAGGGTACTATGGCTACACCTTC
NA	NA	14	TRBV2	TRBJ2-7	CASSVEVRSSGQYF	TGTGCCAGCAGTGTGGAGGTCCGGAGCTCAGGGCAGTACTTC
NA	NA	14	TRBV30	TRBJ1-2	CAWSVPQGLYGYTF	TGTGCCTGGAGTGTACCCCAGGGGCTCTATGGCTACACCTTC
TRBD2	NA	16	TRBV6-2/TRBV6-3	TRBJ2-3	CASSYPSGGGADTQYF	TGTGCCAGCAGTTACCCTTCGGGCGGGGGGGCAGATACGCAGTATTTT
TRBD2	NA	15	TRBV27	TRBJ2-7	CASSLRLAGVYEQYF	TGTGCCAGCAGTTTAAGACTAGCGGGGGTCTACGAGCAGTACTTC
TRBD1	NA	15	TRBV7-9	TRBJ1-4	CASSFPGQVNEKLFF	TGTGCCAGCAGTTTTCCGGGACAGGTTAATGAAAAACTGTTTTTT
NA	NA	13	TRBV7-6	TRBJ1-1	CASSSTQNTEAFF	TGTGCCAGCAGCTCTACCCAGAACACTGAAGCTTTCTTT
TRBD1	NA	15	TRBV6-5	TRBJ2-7	CASSLGQGFSYEQYF	TGTGCCAGCAGCTTGGGACAGGGCTTCTCCTACGAGCAGTACTTC
NA	NA	11	TRBV11-2	TRBJ1-2	CASSFGGGYTF	TGTGCCAGCAGCTTCGGAGGGGGCTACACCTTC
NA	NA	14	TRBV18	TRBJ1-1	CASSPPLRVTEAFF	TGTGCCAGCTCACCCCCCCTCAGGGTCACTGAAGCTTTCTTT
NA	NA	15	TRBV3-1/TRBV3-2	TRBJ1-1	CASSPIGVANTEAFF	TGTGCCAGCAGCCCAATCGGGGTAGCGAACACTGAAGCTTTCTTT
TRBD1	NA	15	TRBV7-2	TRBJ1-4	CASSSTGGRYEKLFF	TGTGCCAGCAGCTCGACAGGGGGCCGGTATGAAAAACTGTTTTTT
NA	NA	16	TRBV25-1	TRBJ1-1	CASSAYPGPEGTEAFF	TGTGCCAGCAGTGCCTACCCCGGGCCAGAGGGCACTGAAGCTTTCTTT
TRBD2	NA	13	TRBV19	TRBJ2-1	CASSGPGLAEQFF	TGTGCCAGTAGTGGGCCGGGACTAGCGGAGCAGTTCTTC
NA	NA	13	TRBV30	TRBJ1-6	CAWSPGGEKSLHF	TGTGCCTGGAGTCCTGGGGGGGAAAAATCCCTCCACTTT
NA	NA	15	TRBV19	TRBJ1-2	CASSIVGVLNYGYTF	TGTGCCAGTAGTATAGTCGGAGTACTTAACTATGGCTACACCTTC